This TCR beta chain is from a study of shared clonotypes between healthy human individuals. Positive CCR7 selection of CD45RO-negative cells yielded the naive CD8 cells, and terminally differentiated effector memory CD45RA+ cells were excluded. V was cut by 7 bases and J by 15 bases, with 22 bases left in between. The CDR3 consists of 13 residues. Per germline, CDR1 SGHAT and CDR2 FQNNGV. Notes on the study in general: In several donors, about 5% of naive CD4 clonotypes appeared in common.

In the case of this clone: No antigen is known for it.

Data came from immunoSEQ multiplex PCR; TCRdb stores just in-frame clones and leaves some out. This sample has about 2.1 million clones, with approximately 92% found just once. The rearrangement joins TRBV11-2 to TRBJ2-1; unclear D gene. Input material: naive CD8+ T cells from PBMCs. This TCR was recovered from a man younger than 35 in good health. Some clones in this sample may be carry-over from other donors' samples. The chain's CDR3 is CASTPSIVPELFF. CDR3 bases: TGTGCCAGCACTCCGAGCATAGTACCCGAGTTGTTCTTC.